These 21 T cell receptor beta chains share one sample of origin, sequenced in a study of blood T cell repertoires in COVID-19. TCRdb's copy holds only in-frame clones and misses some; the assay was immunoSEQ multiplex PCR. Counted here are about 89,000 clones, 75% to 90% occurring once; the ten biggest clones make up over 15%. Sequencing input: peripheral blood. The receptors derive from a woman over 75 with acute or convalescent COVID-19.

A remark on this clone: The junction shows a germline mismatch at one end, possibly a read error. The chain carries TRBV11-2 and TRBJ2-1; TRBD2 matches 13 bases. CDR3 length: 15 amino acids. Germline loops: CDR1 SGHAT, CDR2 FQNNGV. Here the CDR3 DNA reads TGTGCCAGCAGCCTACCGGGACTAGCGGGAATGAGCCTCGTCTTC. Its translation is CASSLPGLAGMSLVF.

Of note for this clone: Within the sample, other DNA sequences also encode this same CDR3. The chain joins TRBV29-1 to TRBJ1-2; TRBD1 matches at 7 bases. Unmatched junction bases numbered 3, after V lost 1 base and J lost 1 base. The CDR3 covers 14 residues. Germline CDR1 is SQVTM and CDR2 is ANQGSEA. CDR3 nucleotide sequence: TGCAGCGTTGAAGGAGGGGGCAGTAACTATGGCTACACCTTC. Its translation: CSVEGGGSNYGYTF.

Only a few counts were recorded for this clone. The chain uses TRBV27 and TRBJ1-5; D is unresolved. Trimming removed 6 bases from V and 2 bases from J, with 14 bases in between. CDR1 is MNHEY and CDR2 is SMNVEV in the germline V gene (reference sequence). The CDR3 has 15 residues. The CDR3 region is CASRPHGVGNQPQHF. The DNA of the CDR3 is TGTGCCAGCAGACCCCACGGGGTAGGCAATCAGCCCCAGCATTTT.

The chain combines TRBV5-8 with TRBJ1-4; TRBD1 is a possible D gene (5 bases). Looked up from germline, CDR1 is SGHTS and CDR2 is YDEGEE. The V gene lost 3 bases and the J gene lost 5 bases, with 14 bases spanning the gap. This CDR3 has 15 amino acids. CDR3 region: CASSSLDRANEKLFF. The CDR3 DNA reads TGTGCCAGCAGCTCCCTAGACAGAGCAAATGAAAAACTGTTTTTT.

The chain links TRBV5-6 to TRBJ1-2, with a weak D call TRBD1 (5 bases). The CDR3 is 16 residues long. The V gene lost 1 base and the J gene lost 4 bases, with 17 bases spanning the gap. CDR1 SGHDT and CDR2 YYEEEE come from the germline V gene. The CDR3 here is CASSLFREVFFYGYTF. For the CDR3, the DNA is TGTGCCAGCAGCTTGTTCAGGGAGGTTTTTTTCTATGGCTACACCTTC.

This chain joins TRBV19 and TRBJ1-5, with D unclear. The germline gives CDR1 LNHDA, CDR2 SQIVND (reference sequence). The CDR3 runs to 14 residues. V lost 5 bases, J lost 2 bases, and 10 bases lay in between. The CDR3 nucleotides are TGTGCCAGTAGTTCAGGCTGGGGCAATCAGCCCCAGCATTTT. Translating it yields CASSSGWGNQPQHF.

CDR3 amino acids: CASSWDREGSGQYF. The CDR3 region has the DNA TGTGCCAGCAGCTGGGACAGGGAGGGAAGTGGGCAGTACTTC. The V and J genes are TRBV11-1 and TRBJ2-7; 9 positions match TRBD1. The junction had 10 bases not matched to a gene; V was cut back by 4 bases and J by 9 bases. CDR3 length: 14 residues. Germline V gene data show CDR1 as SGHAT and CDR2 as FQDESV (reference sequence). The whole variable domain, remainder taken from reference TRBV11-1 and TRBJ2-7, is EAEVAQSPRYKITEKSQAVAFWCDPISGHATLYWYRQILGQGPELLVQFQDESVVDDSQLPKDRFSAERLKGVDSTLKIQPAELGDSAMYLCASSWDREGSGQYFGPGTRLTVT.

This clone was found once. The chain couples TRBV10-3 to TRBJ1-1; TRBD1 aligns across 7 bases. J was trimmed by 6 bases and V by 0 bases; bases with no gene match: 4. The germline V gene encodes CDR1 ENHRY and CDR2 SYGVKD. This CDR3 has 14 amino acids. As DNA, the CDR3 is TGTGCCATCAGTGAGTCAACAGGGGTGGCTGAAGCTTTCTTT. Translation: CAISESTGVAEAFF.

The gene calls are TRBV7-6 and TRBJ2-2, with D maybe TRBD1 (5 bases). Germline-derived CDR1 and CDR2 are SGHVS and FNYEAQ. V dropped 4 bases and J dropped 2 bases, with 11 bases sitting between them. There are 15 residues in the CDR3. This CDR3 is CASSSRTTNTGELFF. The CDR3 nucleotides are TGTGCCAGCAGCTCCAGGACAACCAACACCGGGGAGCTGTTTTTT.

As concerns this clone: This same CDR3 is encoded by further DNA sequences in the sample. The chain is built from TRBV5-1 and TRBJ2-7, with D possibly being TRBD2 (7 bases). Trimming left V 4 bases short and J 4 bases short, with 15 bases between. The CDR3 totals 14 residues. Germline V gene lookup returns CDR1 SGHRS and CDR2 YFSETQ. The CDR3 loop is CASSLRGGGYEQYF. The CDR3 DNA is TGCGCCAGCAGCCTTAGGGGAGGGGGTTACGAGCAGTACTTC.

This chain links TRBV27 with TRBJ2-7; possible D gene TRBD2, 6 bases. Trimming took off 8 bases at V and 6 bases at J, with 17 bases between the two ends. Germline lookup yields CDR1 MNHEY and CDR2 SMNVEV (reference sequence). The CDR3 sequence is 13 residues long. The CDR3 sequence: CASRGLTNREQYF. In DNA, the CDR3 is TGTGCCAGCCGGGGACTTACGAACCGCGAGCAGTACTTC.

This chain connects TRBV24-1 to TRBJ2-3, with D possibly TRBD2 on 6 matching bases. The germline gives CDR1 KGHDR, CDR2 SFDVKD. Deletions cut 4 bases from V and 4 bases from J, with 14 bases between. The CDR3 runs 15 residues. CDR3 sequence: CATSDAGLMADTQYF. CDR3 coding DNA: TGTGCCACCAGTGACGCGGGATTGATGGCAGATACGCAGTATTTT.

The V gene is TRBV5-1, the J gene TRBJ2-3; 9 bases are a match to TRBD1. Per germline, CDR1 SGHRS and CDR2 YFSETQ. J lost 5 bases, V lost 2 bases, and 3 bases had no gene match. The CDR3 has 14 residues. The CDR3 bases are TGCGCCAGCAGCTTCGACAGGGGGGGAGATACGCAGTATTTT. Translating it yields CASSFDRGGDTQYF.

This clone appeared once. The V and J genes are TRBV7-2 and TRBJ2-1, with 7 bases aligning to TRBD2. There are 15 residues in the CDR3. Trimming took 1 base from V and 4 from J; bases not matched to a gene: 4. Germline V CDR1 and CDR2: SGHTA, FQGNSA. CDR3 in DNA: TGTGCCAGCAGCTTAGTCGCGGGAGCTTACAATGAGCAGTTCTTC. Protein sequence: CASSLVAGAYNEQFF.

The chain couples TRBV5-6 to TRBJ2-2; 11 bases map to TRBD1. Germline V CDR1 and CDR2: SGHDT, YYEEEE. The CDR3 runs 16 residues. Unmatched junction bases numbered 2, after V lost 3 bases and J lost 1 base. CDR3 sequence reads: CASSWTGGRNTGELFF. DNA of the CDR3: TGTGCCAGCAGCTGGACAGGGGGCCGGAACACCGGGGAGCTGTTTTTT.

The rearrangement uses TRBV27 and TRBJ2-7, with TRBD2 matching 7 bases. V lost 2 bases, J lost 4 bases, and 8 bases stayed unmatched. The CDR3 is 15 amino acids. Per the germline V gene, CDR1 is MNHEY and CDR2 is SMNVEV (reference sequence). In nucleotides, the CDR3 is TGTGCCAGCAGTTTAGGGCGGGAGATCCCATACGAGCAGTACTTC. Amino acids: CASSLGREIPYEQYF.

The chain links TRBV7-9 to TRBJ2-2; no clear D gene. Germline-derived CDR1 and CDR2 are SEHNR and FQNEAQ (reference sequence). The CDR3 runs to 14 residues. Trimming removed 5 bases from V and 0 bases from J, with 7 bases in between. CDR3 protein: CASSLPPNTGELFF. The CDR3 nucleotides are TGTGCCAGCAGCCTACCTCCGAACACCGGGGAGCTGTTTTTT. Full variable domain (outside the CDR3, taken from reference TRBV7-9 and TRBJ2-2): DTGVSQNPRHKITKRGQNVTFRCDPISEHNRLYWYRQTLGQGPEFLTYFQNEAQLEKSRLLSDRFSAERPKGSFSTLEIQRTEQGDSAMYLCASSLPPNTGELFFGEGSRLTVL.

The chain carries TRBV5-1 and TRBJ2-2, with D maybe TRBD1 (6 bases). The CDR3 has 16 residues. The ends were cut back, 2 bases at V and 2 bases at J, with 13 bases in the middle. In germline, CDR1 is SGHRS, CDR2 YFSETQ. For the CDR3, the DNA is TGCGCCAGCAGCTTAAGGGGGATTGCAAACACCGGGGAGCTGTTTTTT. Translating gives CASSLRGIANTGELFF.

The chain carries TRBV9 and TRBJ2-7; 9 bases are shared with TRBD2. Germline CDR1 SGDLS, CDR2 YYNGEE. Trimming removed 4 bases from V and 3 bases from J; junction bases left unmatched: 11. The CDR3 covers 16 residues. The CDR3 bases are TGTGCCAGCAGCCATAACGTGCGGGAGGGCCGCTACGAGCAGTACTTC. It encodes CASSHNVREGRYEQYF.

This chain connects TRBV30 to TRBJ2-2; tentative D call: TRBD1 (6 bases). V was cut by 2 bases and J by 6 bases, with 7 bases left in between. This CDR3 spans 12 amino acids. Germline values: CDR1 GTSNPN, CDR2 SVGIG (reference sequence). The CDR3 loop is CAWSSGAGELFF. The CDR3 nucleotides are TGTGCCTGGAGTTCAGGGGCCGGGGAGCTGTTTTTT.

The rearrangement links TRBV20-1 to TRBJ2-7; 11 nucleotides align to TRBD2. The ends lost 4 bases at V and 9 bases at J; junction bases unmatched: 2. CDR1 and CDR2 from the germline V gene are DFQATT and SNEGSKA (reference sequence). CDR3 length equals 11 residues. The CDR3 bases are TGCAGTGCTACGGGACTAGCGGCGCAGTACTTC. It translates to CSATGLAAQYF.